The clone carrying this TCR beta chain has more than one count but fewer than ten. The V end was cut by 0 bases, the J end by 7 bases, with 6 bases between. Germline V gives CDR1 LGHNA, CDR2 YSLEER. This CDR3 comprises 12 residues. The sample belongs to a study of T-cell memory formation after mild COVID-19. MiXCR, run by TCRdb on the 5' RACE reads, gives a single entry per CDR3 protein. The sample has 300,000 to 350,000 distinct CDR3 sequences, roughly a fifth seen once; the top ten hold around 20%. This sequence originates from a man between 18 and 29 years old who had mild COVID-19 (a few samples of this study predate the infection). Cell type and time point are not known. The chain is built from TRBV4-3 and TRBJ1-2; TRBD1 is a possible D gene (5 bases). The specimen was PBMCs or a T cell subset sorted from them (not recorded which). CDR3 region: CASSQDGGGYTF. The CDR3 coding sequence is TGCGCCAGCAGCCAAGATGGGGGTGGCTACACCTTC.